Listed below are T cell receptor beta chains from one sample, sequenced in a study of regulatory T cells in long-lasting Graves disease. TCRdb analysed the multiplex PCR reads with MiXCR anew, one entry per CDR3 protein. Of some 340,000 distinct CDR3 sequences in the sample, approximately 23% were seen once. The starting material was peripheral blood mononuclear cells (PBMCs), obtained when the disease was refractory, from a patient treated with antithyroid drugs. These receptors originate from a woman aged 40 to 49 with Graves disease. The CDR3 runs from the conserved cysteine through the conserved F or W. Fields, in order: CDR3 DNA, CDR3 protein, V gene, clone size, J gene, D gene. A D gene is named only where the DNA matches it firmly. Size tells how often a clone was seen (once, few, many) or the class of an expanded clone, and some rows leave it out.

DNA: TGTGCCAGCAGCCGATTAGCGGAATCCCAGATAGTAGCCAAAAACATTCAGTACTTC
CDR3: CASSRLAESQIVAKNIQYF
V: TRBV11-2
size: NA
J: TRBJ2-4
D: NA

DNA: TGTGCCAGCAGTTTATGGAGAAATTCTATGAACACTGAAGCTTTCTTT
CDR3: CASSLWRNSMNTEAFF
V: TRBV28
size: many
J: TRBJ1-1
D: NA

DNA: TGTGCCAGCAAGACCGCAGGGGGCATGGAGTACTTC
CDR3: CASKTAGGMEYF
V: TRBV6-1
size: many
J: TRBJ2-7
D: TRBD1

DNA: TGTGCCAGCAGCTTAAAACGCTGGGACCCTCCTTACCTTGGAAACACCATATATTTT
CDR3: CASSLKRWDPPYLGNTIYF
V: TRBV7-2
size: few
J: TRBJ1-3
D: NA

DNA: TGTGCCAGCAGTTTGGGAAGGTACAATGAGCAGTTCTTC
CDR3: CASSLGRYNEQFF
V: TRBV28
size: NA
J: TRBJ2-1
D: NA

DNA: TGCGCCAGCAGCCCACAAAGGGGTTACGAGCAGTACTTC
CDR3: CASSPQRGYEQYF
V: TRBV4-1
size: NA
J: TRBJ2-7
D: NA

DNA: TGTGCCAGCAACCTCGGAAGGGCCCGGCCCCAGCATTTT
CDR3: CASNLGRARPQHF
V: TRBV12-3/TRBV12-4
size: many
J: TRBJ1-5
D: NA

DNA: TGTGCCAGCAGTTTACATCAAGCCAGGGTGAAGGACACTGAAGCTTTCTTT
CDR3: CASSLHQARVKDTEAFF
V: TRBV28
size: few
J: TRBJ1-1
D: NA

DNA: TGTGCCAGCAGTTTCCCAGTGGGGGGCAGCTTTAACACTGAAGCTTTCTTT
CDR3: CASSFPVGGSFNTEAFF
V: TRBV27
size: many
J: TRBJ1-1
D: NA

DNA: TGTGCCAGCAGTCCAGAGACTGGGAGCAATCAGCCCCAGCATTTT
CDR3: CASSPETGSNQPQHF
V: TRBV12-3/TRBV12-4
size: many
J: TRBJ1-5
D: NA

DNA: TGTGCCAGCAGGGGGAGGGGCCTACTTAGCGGGCCGCCACCCGGGGAGCTGTTTTTT
CDR3: CASRGRGLLSGPPPGELFF
V: TRBV28
size: many
J: TRBJ2-2
D: TRBD2

DNA: TGTGCCAGCAGACTTATTGCTGGGGCCAACGTCCTGACTTTC
CDR3: CASRLIAGANVLTF
V: TRBV6-1
size: many
J: TRBJ2-6
D: NA

DNA: TGTGCCAGCAGTTACTCGTGGACAACCTACGAGCAGTACTTC
CDR3: CASSYSWTTYEQYF
V: TRBV6-6
size: many
J: TRBJ2-7
D: NA

DNA: TGTGCCAGTAGTAAGGGGGACAATGAGCAGTTCTTC
CDR3: CASSKGDNEQFF
V: TRBV19
size: few
J: TRBJ2-1
D: NA

DNA: TGTGCCAGCAGCTTGTTCTATCTGGTCGACAGGACCTACGAGCAGTACTTC
CDR3: CASSLFYLVDRTYEQYF
V: TRBV5-5
size: few
J: TRBJ2-7
D: NA

DNA: TGTGCCAGCAGTAGGAATTCCTACGAGCAGTACTTC
CDR3: CASSRNSYEQYF
V: TRBV6-1
size: many
J: TRBJ2-7
D: NA

DNA: TGTGCCAGCAGTGGGATGGGATCAGGGGGTTACGAGCAGTACTTC
CDR3: CASSGMGSGGYEQYF
V: TRBV6-1
size: few
J: TRBJ2-7
D: TRBD1